These 25 T cell receptor beta chains originate from one sample sequenced in a study of shared clonotypes between healthy human individuals. Profiling relied on immunoSEQ multiplex PCR, and the TCRdb table lists in-frame clones only, not all of them. The sample comprises approximately 1,500,000 clones, approximately 98% of which are singletons, and about 0.45% rests with the top ten. The sample comprised naive CD4+ T cells sorted from blood. Subset denoted: CD45RA+ positively selected. The receptors stem from a man aged 30 to 45 in good health.

The chain has TRBV7-9 and TRBJ2-5, with D hard to call. CDR1 is SEHNR, CDR2 FQNEAQ, per germline (reference sequence). Between the trimmed V and J ends, which lost 5 bases and 3 bases, there was a span of 10 bases. The CDR3 sequence is 13 residues long. The CDR3 sequence is CASSRSREETQYF. The DNA for the CDR3 is TGTGCCAGCAGCCGTTCACGAGAAGAGACCCAGTACTTC.

Worth noting for this clone: Other DNA sequences in the sample encode the same CDR3. The CDR3, as DNA: TGTGCCAGCAGCTTAGTGGGGTACGAGCAGTACTTC. Encoded protein: CASSLVGYEQYF. V is TRBV7-2 and J is TRBJ2-7; D gene ambiguous. The germline V gene encodes CDR1 SGHTA and CDR2 FQGNSA. Trimming stripped 1 base from V and 4 bases from J, with 5 bases between. The CDR3 loop spans 12 amino acids.

This chain connects TRBV5-6 to TRBJ2-3; TRBD2 matches at 9 bases. Germline CDR1 is SGHDT and CDR2 is YYEEEE. V dropped 3 bases and J dropped 4; count of bases not matched to a gene: 12. The CDR3 is 17 residues long. The CDR3 region is CASSSGAGAGGADTQYF. CDR3 coding DNA: TGTGCCAGCAGCTCGGGAGCGGGAGCGGGGGGTGCAGATACGCAGTATTTT. Supplemented by reference TRBV5-6 and TRBJ2-3, the full variable domain reads DAGVTQSPTHLIKTRGQQVTLRCSPKSGHDTVSWYQQALGQGPQFIFQYYEEEERQRGNFPDRFSGHQFPNYSSELNVNALLLGDSALYLCASSSGAGAGGADTQYFGPGTRLTVL.

This clone was detected only once. The chain combines TRBV6-1 with TRBJ2-1; 8 bases line up with TRBD2. With V trimmed by 5 bases and J by 6 bases, 3 bases remained unmatched. The CDR3 consists of 13 residues. Germline values: CDR1 MNHNS, CDR2 SASEGT. CDR3 bases: TGTGCCAGCAGTCCCGGGACTAGCAATGAGCAGTTCTTC. Translated: CASSPGTSNEQFF.

The rearrangement links TRBV7-9 to TRBJ2-1; 7 positions match TRBD2. The CDR3 is 17 residues long. Trimming cost V 5 bases and J 0 bases; bases outside gene matches: 10. CDR1 is SEHNR, CDR2 FQNEAQ, per germline (reference sequence). For the CDR3, the DNA is TGTGCCAGCAGCCTCCCGGTGGGACTATTCTCCTACAATGAGCAGTTCTTC. It is translated as CASSLPVGLFSYNEQFF. Complete variable domain (other parts from reference TRBV7-9 and TRBJ2-1): DTGVSQNPRHKITKRGQNVTFRCDPISEHNRLYWYRQTLGQGPEFLTYFQNEAQLEKSRLLSDRFSAERPKGSFSTLEIQRTEQGDSAMYLCASSLPVGLFSYNEQFFGPGTRLTVL.

This clone was recorded once. The chain employs TRBV10-3 and TRBJ2-1; 10 bases match TRBD2. The V segment lost 11 bases and the J segment 10 bases; nucleotides outside the gene matches: 8. Per the germline V gene, CDR1 is ENHRY and CDR2 is SYGVKD. The CDR3 runs to 12 residues. In DNA form, the CDR3 reads TGTGCCTCCAGAGGGACTAGCGAGGAGCAGTTCTTC. Translation gives CASRGTSEEQFF.

This clone was seen once. The V gene is TRBV5-1, the J gene TRBJ2-3; D is unclear. Trimming shortened V by 7 bases and J by 3 bases, and 15 bases separated the two germline ends. Germline assignment: CDR1 SGHRS and CDR2 YFSETQ. This CDR3 spans 14 amino acids. The CDR3 DNA is TGCGCCAGCGGGAACGGCCATCGGACAGATACGCAGTATTTT. Protein sequence: CASGNGHRTDTQYF.

The chain carries TRBV19 and TRBJ2-3, with TRBD2 matching over 7 bases. The CDR3 contains 15 residues. Germline lookup yields CDR1 LNHDA and CDR2 SQIVND (reference sequence). With 7 bases clipped from V and 3 bases from J, the junction kept 10 bases outside the gene matches. The CDR3 loop is CASTQLGGRTDTQYF. CDR3 in DNA: TGTGCCAGTACCCAATTGGGCGGGAGAACAGATACGCAGTATTTT.

The gene calls are TRBV11-3 and TRBJ2-5; maybe TRBD2 (6 bases). V dropped 5 bases and J dropped 2 bases, with 15 bases sitting between them. The CDR3 sequence is 15 residues long. CDR1 and CDR2 from the germline V gene are SGHNT and YENEEA. The CDR3 DNA is TGTGCCAGCAGCCCCCGGACGAGCGGGCAAGAGACCCAGTACTTC. Translating gives CASSPRTSGQETQYF.

This chain joins TRBV28 and TRBJ2-1; TRBD2 might be the D (5 bases). This CDR3 is 17 amino acids long. Per the germline V gene, CDR1 is MDHEN and CDR2 is SYDVKM. Deletions cut 1 base from V and 7 bases from J, with 20 bases between. CDR3 sequence: CASSLYQRLSVTNEQFF. CDR3 bases: TGTGCCAGCAGTTTATACCAACGACTATCAGTCACAAATGAGCAGTTCTTC.

The rearrangement links TRBV9 to TRBJ1-1; D is uncertain. The germline V gene encodes CDR1 SGDLS and CDR2 YYNGEE. The CDR3 has 14 residues. V dropped 2 bases and J dropped 3 bases, with 11 bases sitting between them. The CDR3 DNA follows: TGTGCCAGCAGCGTTGGAACAACCCACACTGAAGCTTTCTTT. It is translated as CASSVGTTHTEAFF.

The CDR3 here is CASSLQFF. CDR3 nucleotides: TGTGCCAGCAGCTTACAGTTCTTC. V and J are TRBV6-1 and TRBJ2-1; no reliable D call. Per the germline V gene, CDR1 is MNHNS and CDR2 is SASEGT. V lost 6 bases to trimming and J lost 13 bases, with 4 bases between them. The CDR3 runs 8 residues.

V gene TRBV5-1 combines with J gene TRBJ2-5; no firm D call. In germline, CDR1 is SGHRS, CDR2 YFSETQ. The CDR3 runs to 13 residues. V was trimmed by 5 bases and J by 7 bases, leaving 15 bases between them. This CDR3 reads CASSLLDVGTQYF. The CDR3 DNA is TGCGCCAGCAGTCTCTTGGATGTCGGGACCCAGTACTTC.

The V call is TRBV11-2, the J call TRBJ2-7; 13 bases line up with TRBD2. Germline trimming cut 5 bases from V and 2 bases from J; bases unmatched to any gene: 6. The CDR3 spans 16 residues. Looked up from germline, CDR1 is SGHAT and CDR2 is FQNNGV. DNA of the CDR3: TGTGCCAGCAGCCGAACAGGGACTAGCGGGACCTACGAGCAGTACTTC. Translating it yields CASSRTGTSGTYEQYF.

The V and J genes are TRBV5-4 and TRBJ2-2; 9 bases align to TRBD2. Germline V gene lookup returns CDR1 SGHNT and CDR2 YYREEE (reference sequence). With 0 bases clipped from V and 7 bases from J, the junction kept 10 bases outside the gene matches. This CDR3 has 17 amino acids. CDR3 residues: CASSLELRSGRGGELFF. CDR3 coding DNA: TGTGCCAGCAGCTTGGAACTTCGTAGCGGGAGAGGCGGGGAGCTGTTTTTT.

V usage is TRBV28 and J usage is TRBJ1-1, with D possibly TRBD1 on 6 matching bases. The CDR3 loop spans 19 amino acids. Trimming pared 6 bases from V and 5 bases from J, leaving 31 bases between. The germline V gene has CDR1 MDHEN and CDR2 SYDVKM. This chain's CDR3 is CASSKRGGTRSQVWTEAFF. The CDR3 DNA is TGTGCCAGCAGCAAGAGGGGGGGGACACGTAGTCAAGTCTGGACTGAAGCTTTCTTT.

The V and J genes are TRBV5-1 and TRBJ2-4; 13 bases line up with TRBD2. The CDR3 is 15 residues long. Germline lookup yields CDR1 SGHRS and CDR2 YFSETQ. J was trimmed by 8 bases and V by 4 bases; bases with no gene match: 6. CDR3 nucleotides: TGCGCCAGCAGCCGGGGGACTAGCGGGACATACATTCAGTACTTC. Encoded protein: CASSRGTSGTYIQYF.

This clone is a singleton in its sample. The chain uses TRBV15 and TRBJ2-5; D is perhaps TRBD1 (6 bases). V was shortened by 5 bases and J by 1 base, with 11 bases between the two germline ends. The length of the CDR3 is 14 residues. Germline V lookup: CDR1 LNHNV, CDR2 YYDKDF (reference sequence). CDR3 coding DNA: TGTGCCACCAGCCCAGACAGGCCCCAAGAGACCCAGTACTTC. It is translated as CATSPDRPQETQYF.

Concerning this clone itself: This CDR3 is also generated by other DNA sequences in the sample. The chain is built from TRBV9 and TRBJ2-3; D not certain. The ends were cut back, 3 bases at V and 2 bases at J, with 4 bases in the middle. This CDR3 comprises 12 residues. CDR1 and CDR2 from the germline V gene are SGDLS and YYNGEE. In nucleotides, the CDR3 is TGTGCCAGCAGCGCCCACACAGATACGCAGTATTTT. This encodes CASSAHTDTQYF.

The chain couples TRBV7-2 to TRBJ2-1, with D possibly matching TRBD1 (5 bases). Trimming cost V 8 bases and J 0 bases, with 11 bases left between them. Per the germline V gene, CDR1 is SGHTA and CDR2 is FQGNSA. This CDR3 comprises 14 residues. The CDR3 protein is CASRGQSSYNEQFF. CDR3 in DNA: TGTGCCAGCCGCGGACAAAGCTCCTACAATGAGCAGTTCTTC.

The count of this clone is one. V is TRBV5-1 and J is TRBJ1-1; 7 bases map to TRBD1. Trimming cost V 5 bases and J 6 bases; bases outside gene matches: 13. Germline values: CDR1 SGHRS, CDR2 YFSETQ. This CDR3 contains 15 residues. The DNA of the CDR3 is TGCGCCAGCAGAACAGGGGCCCTTCAGGACGCTGAAGCTTTCTTT. It specifies CASRTGALQDAEAFF.

The chain links TRBV7-9 to TRBJ2-3; 8 bases fit TRBD1. This CDR3 contains 14 residues. Losses at the gene ends were 4 bases for V and 6 bases for J; bases not matched to a gene: 6. CDR1 is SEHNR, CDR2 FQNEAQ, per germline (reference sequence). The CDR3 region has the DNA TGTGCCAGCAGCTATGGACAGGGTGGCGATACGCAGTATTTT. Translation gives CASSYGQGGDTQYF.

The rearrangement uses TRBV7-2 and TRBJ1-3, with 8 positions matching TRBD1. The length of the CDR3 is 17 residues. Germline V gene sequence: CDR1 SGHTA, CDR2 FQGNSA. V trimming: 5 bases; J trimming: 0 bases; junction bases outside the gene matches: 9. CDR3 amino acids: CASSATGAQSSGNTIYF. CDR3 nucleotides: TGTGCCAGCAGCGCGACAGGGGCCCAGAGCTCTGGAAACACCATATATTTT.

As concerns this clone: Other DNA sequences from this sample encode an identical CDR3 as well. J is TRBJ1-1 and V is TRBV7-2, with D possibly TRBD1 on 5 matching bases. V shed 0 bases and J shed 1 base, with 6 bases lying between them. CDR1 is SGHTA and CDR2 is FQGNSA in the germline V gene. This CDR3 has 14 amino acids. The CDR3: CASSLAGANTEAFF. The CDR3 bases are TGTGCCAGCAGCTTAGCAGGGGCGAACACTGAAGCTTTCTTT.

J is TRBJ1-5 and V is TRBV19, with D hard to call. The CDR3 has 17 residues. CDR1 is LNHDA and CDR2 is SQIVND in the germline V gene (reference sequence). Deletions cut 4 bases from V and 0 bases from J, with 16 bases between. The CDR3 bases are TGTGCCAGTAGTACTCTCCCGACACAATCTAGCAATCAGCCCCAGCATTTT. This encodes CASSTLPTQSSNQPQHF.